This T cell receptor beta chain was observed in a study of shared clonotypes between healthy human individuals. The protocol was immunoSEQ multiplex PCR, while the TCRdb copy is restricted to in-frame clones and leaves out a portion. Of 650,000 to 800,000 clones listed, roughly 72% are singletons. Germline CDR1 reads SGHVS; CDR2 reads FQNEAQ. The CDR3 extends over 19 amino acids. V lost 1 base and J lost 3, with 21 bases in between. The material sequenced was memory CD4+ T cells sorted from blood. Regarding subset: CD45RA-negative fraction. V and J are TRBV7-8 and TRBJ2-2, with D tentatively TRBD2 (5 bases). This receptor was identified in a woman aged 25 to 39 in good health. CDR3 DNA: TGTGCCAGCAGCTTAGTAGCGTCCCTGCAAAAAGGTCACACCGGGGAGCTGTTTTTT. Its protein is CASSLVASLQKGHTGELFF.